This TCR beta chain was observed in a study of cytomegalovirus exposure and HLA in healthy donors. This clone was detected only a few times. This PCR relied on a set of 60 Vbeta primers and 13 Jbeta primers. Repertoires were generated with immunoSEQ multiplex PCR, while TCRdb's copy carries only in-frame clones and drops some. The sample yields 150,000 to 200,000 clones, approximately 83% seen once. Germline V CDR1 and CDR2: SNHLY, FYNNEI. V shed 8 bases and J 2 bases; nucleotides not matched to a gene: 10. This CDR3 has 15 residues. The material sequenced was PBMCs. This sequence was found in a male donor in good health and CMV-seronegative. The chain joins TRBV2 to TRBJ2-5, with 8 bases aligning to TRBD1. For the CDR3, the DNA is TGTGCCAGCGGGGGACAGGTCTTGTCACAAGAGACCCAGTACTTC. Amino acid sequence: CASGGQVLSQETQYF. Together with reference TRBV2 and TRBJ2-5, the CDR3 gives the full variable domain: EPEVTQTPSHQVTQMGQEVILRCVPISNHLYFYWYRQILGQKVEFLVSFYNNEISEKSEIFDDQFSVERPDGSNFTLKIRSTKLEDSAMYFCASGGQVLSQETQYFGPGTRLLVL.